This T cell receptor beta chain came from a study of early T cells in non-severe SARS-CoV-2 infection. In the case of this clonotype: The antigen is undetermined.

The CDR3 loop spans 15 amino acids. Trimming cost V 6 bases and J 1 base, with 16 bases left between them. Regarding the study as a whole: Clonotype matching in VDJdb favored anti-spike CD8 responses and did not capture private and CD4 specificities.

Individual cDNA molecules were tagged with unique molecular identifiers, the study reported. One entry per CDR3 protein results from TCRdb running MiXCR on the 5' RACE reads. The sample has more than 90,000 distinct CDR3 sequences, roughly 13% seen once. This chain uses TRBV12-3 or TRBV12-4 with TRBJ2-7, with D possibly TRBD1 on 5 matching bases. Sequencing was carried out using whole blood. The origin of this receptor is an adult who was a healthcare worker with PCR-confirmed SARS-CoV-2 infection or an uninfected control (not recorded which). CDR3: CASSPQGASSYEQYF. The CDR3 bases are TGTGCCAGCAGCCCCCAAGGGGCTTCTTCCTACGAGCAGTACTTC.